This passage covers 9 T cell receptor beta chains from one sample sequenced in a study of regulatory T cells in long-lasting Graves disease. Construction of the TCR beta libraries employed iRepertoire HTBI primers in conjunction with Arm-PCR of CDR3 regions. TCRdb passed the multiplex PCR reads through MiXCR, listing each CDR3 protein once. The sample has more than 350,000 distinct CDR3 sequences; roughly 21% are singletons. Described time point: persistent/refractory GD, antithyroid drugs over 5 years with positive TRAb. RNA isolated from PBMCs was used to make the TCR library. The material sequenced was peripheral blood mononuclear cells (PBMCs), taken when the disease was refractory, from a patient treated with antithyroid drugs. Every receptor here comes from a female donor with Graves disease.

This clonotype was seen a handful of times. CDR3 bases: TGTGCCAGCAGTTTTAGGGTAGCAGAATACGAGCAGTACTTC. As protein: CASSFRVAEYEQYF. The chain combines TRBV6-5 with TRBJ2-7; D uncertain. Trimming took off 4 bases at V and 4 bases at J, with 14 bases between the two ends. This CDR3 has 14 amino acids. Germline V gives CDR1 MNHEY, CDR2 SVGAGI.

This clonotype was found a few times. V usage is TRBV29-1 and J usage is TRBJ1-1, with D hard to call. The CDR3 has 10 residues. Per germline, CDR1 SQVTM and CDR2 ANQGSEA. Deletions cut 0 bases from V and 10 bases from J, with 6 bases between. The CDR3 here is CSVEDSRAFF. Written as DNA, the CDR3 is TGCAGCGTTGAAGATTCTCGAGCTTTCTTT.

This clonotype was seen many times. The CDR3 is CASSPDTTGADGYTF. CDR3 nucleotides: TGTGCCAGCAGCCCAGATACGACAGGGGCAGACGGCTACACCTTC. The V call is TRBV5-6, the J call TRBJ1-2; TRBD1 matches at 8 bases. J lost 8 bases, V lost 4 bases, and 13 bases had no gene match. Germline V gene data show CDR1 as SGHDT and CDR2 as YYEEEE. The CDR3 has 15 residues.

Points on this clonotype: A far larger clone lies a single base away; this is likely a read error. The rearrangement links TRBV28 to TRBJ2-1; possibly TRBD2 for D (6 bases). Germline V gene data show CDR1 as MDHEN and CDR2 as SYDVKM. This CDR3 is built from 16 residues. The germline V and J ends were trimmed by 6 bases and 10 bases, with 25 bases remaining between them. The CDR3 reads CASSPLLKAGSLEQFF. DNA of the CDR3: TGTGCCAGCAGCCCCCTCCTTAAGGCGGGGTCCCTCGAGCAGTTCTTC.

The chain carries TRBV20-1 and TRBJ2-7, with 11 bases fitting TRBD2. The CDR3 length is 18 residues. The V and J ends lost 6 bases and 1 base, in that order; junction bases with no gene match: 17. Germline lookup yields CDR1 DFQATT and CDR2 SNEGSKA (reference sequence). The CDR3 DNA is TGCAGTGCCAATAGGGCGGTAGCGGGAGGGCCGTTTTCCTACGAGCAGTACTTC. It codes for CSANRAVAGGPFSYEQYF.

The rearrangement links TRBV6-1 to TRBJ2-4, with 7 bases lining up with TRBD1. The junction had 5 bases not matched to a gene; V was cut back by 5 bases and J by 7 bases. CDR1 is MNHNS, CDR2 SASEGT, per germline. This CDR3 region has 13 residues. The CDR3 reads CASSRQGPNIQYF. The DNA for the CDR3 is TGTGCCAGCAGTCGACAGGGTCCCAACATTCAGTACTTC.

Many counts were recorded for this clonotype. For the CDR3, the DNA is TGCAGTGCTAGAGACAAGGAGACTAGCGGGAGGTGGGTCTCCTACGAGCAGTACTTC. It codes for CSARDKETSGRWVSYEQYF. This chain links TRBV20-1 with TRBJ2-7; 13 bases map to TRBD2. This CDR3 spans 19 amino acids. Germline loops: CDR1 DFQATT, CDR2 SNEGSKA (reference sequence). J was trimmed by 0 bases and V by 0 bases; bases with no gene match: 11.

This chain uses TRBV28 with TRBJ2-2; 8 positions match TRBD1. V was clipped by 3 bases and J by 6 bases; unmatched bases: 12. CDR1 MDHEN and CDR2 SYDVKM come from the germline V gene. The CDR3 length is 17 residues. CDR3 nucleotide sequence: TGTGCCAGCAGTTTTTTTCCCAGGACAGGGACACCCGGGGAGCTGTTTTTT. This gives the protein CASSFFPRTGTPGELFF. Based on the CDR3 plus reference TRBV28 and TRBJ2-2, the full variable domain is DVKVTQSSRYLVKRTGEKVFLECVQDMDHENMFWYRQDPGLGLRLIYFSYDVKMKEKGDIPEGYSVSREKKERFSLILESASTNQTSMYLCASSFFPRTGTPGELFFGEGSRLTVL.

The rearrangement uses TRBV5-1 and TRBJ2-4; D unclear. This CDR3 is built from 17 residues. The germline V and J ends were trimmed by 0 bases and 0 bases, with 13 bases remaining between them. The V gene's germline CDR1 is SGHRS and CDR2 YFSETQ. In DNA form, the CDR3 reads TGCGCCAGCAGCTTGGGGGCCCCTATCTCAGCCAAAAACATTCAGTACTTC. Encoded protein: CASSLGAPISAKNIQYF.